The clone carrying this TCR beta chain has only a few counts. The antigen is undetermined. The data were obtained in a study of T cells after yellow fever vaccination. Via MiXCR, TCRdb re-called the 5' RACE reads, giving one row per CDR3 protein. The sample contains hundreds of thousands of distinct CDR3 sequences, approximately 13% of which appear only once. The germline CDR1 and CDR2 sequences are LNHDA and SQIVND (reference sequence). The CDR3 sequence is 16 residues long. Unmatched junction bases numbered 8, after V lost 3 bases and J lost 5 bases. Regarding the study as a whole: Any FACS-sorted repertoire could hold abundant clonotypes that contaminate it from the bulk population. Clonotypes shared by both compartments, CD4 and CD8, made up a small share.

Source: PBMCs, taken on the day of the yellow fever booster vaccination. This receptor was identified in a man aged 30-40 years who received the YFV17D yellow fever vaccine. The rearrangement uses TRBV19 and TRBJ2-1; the match to TRBD1 covers 9 bases. The CDR3 loop is CASSIVGQGPNNEQFF. DNA for the CDR3: TGTGCCAGTAGTATCGTGGGACAGGGTCCCAACAATGAGCAGTTCTTC.